This passage covers 15 T cell receptor beta chains from one sample sequenced in a study of CD8 T cells in ankylosing spondylitis. TCRdb reprocessed the 5' RACE reads with MiXCR, giving one entry per CDR3 protein. The data contain about 160,000 distinct CDR3 sequences, 9.8% of them singletons. Specimen: blood, either unsorted or a sorted T cell fraction (not recorded which). Receptors were obtained from a female donor with ankylosing spondylitis or in good health (not recorded which).

The table lists this clonotype with a few counts. The gene calls are TRBV9 and TRBJ2-1, with no clear D. The germline CDR1 and CDR2 sequences are SGDLS and YYNGEE. V was cut by 0 bases and J by 0 bases, with 16 bases left in between. This CDR3 has 18 residues. The CDR3 is CASSVADLRHSSYNEQFF. The CDR3 DNA follows: TGTGCCAGCAGCGTAGCAGACTTACGTCACAGCTCCTACAATGAGCAGTTCTTC.

V is TRBV24-1 and J is TRBJ2-7; 8 bases fit TRBD1. CDR3 size: 13 residues. Germline V lookup: CDR1 KGHDR, CDR2 SFDVKD. Losses at the gene ends were 4 bases for V and 5 bases for J; bases not matched to a gene: 3. The CDR3 reads CATSDPGGHEQYF. Here the CDR3 DNA reads TGTGCCACCAGTGACCCAGGGGGCCACGAGCAGTACTTC.

The chain is built from TRBV6-5 and TRBJ2-7; TRBD1 agrees at 8 bases. The germline V gene encodes CDR1 MNHEY and CDR2 SVGAGI. V was clipped by 0 bases and J by 2 bases; unmatched bases: 3. The CDR3 length is 15 residues. DNA of the CDR3: TGTGCCAGCAGTTACTCGGGGACAGGACCCTACGAGCAGTACTTC. It is translated as CASSYSGTGPYEQYF.

This clonotype has more than one count but fewer than ten. The chain links TRBV7-9 to TRBJ1-1, with D unclear. Germline CDR1 SEHNR, CDR2 FQNEAQ (reference sequence). V lost 3 bases and J 10 bases, leaving 12 bases between the germline ends. The CDR3 is 12 amino acids. Written as DNA, the CDR3 is TGTGCCAGCAGCTTTCTCGTTGATGGAGCTTTCTTT. As protein: CASSFLVDGAFF.

This clonotype was counted at least ten times. The chain carries TRBV7-9 and TRBJ2-1; 11 positions agree with TRBD2. CDR1 is SEHNR, CDR2 FQNEAQ, per germline (reference sequence). The CDR3 is 17 residues long. Trimming removed 5 bases from V and 8 bases from J; junction bases left unmatched: 14. The CDR3 bases are TGTGCCAGCAGCCCTCCATTAGCGGGAGGGTCTGGGGATGAGCAGTTCTTC. Protein product: CASSPPLAGGSGDEQFF.

This clonotype occurred a few times. The V and J genes are TRBV7-9 and TRBJ2-7; D may correspond to TRBD1 or TRBD2 (5 bases each). V lost 11 bases to trimming and J lost 2 bases, with 13 bases between them. The CDR3 is 12 residues long. Germline V lookup: CDR1 SEHNR, CDR2 FQNEAQ (reference sequence). CDR3 residues: CALRGETYEQYF. CDR3 bases: TGTGCCTTGCGAGGGGAAACCTACGAGCAGTACTTC.

This sequence joins TRBV6-2 or TRBV6-3 and TRBJ2-7; D might be TRBD1 (5 bases). This CDR3 has 13 amino acids. Germline assignment: CDR1 MNHEY and CDR2 SVGEGT. The V end lost 8 bases, the J end lost 0 bases, and 11 bases lay between the germline ends. Here the CDR3 DNA reads TGTGCCAGCGCCCAAACAGGCTCCTACGAGCAGTACTTC. As protein: CASAQTGSYEQYF.

Ten or more counts support this clonotype. The genes are TRBV29-1 and TRBJ2-1; D unresolved. The CDR3 is 12 residues long. V dropped 4 bases and J dropped 8 bases, with 12 bases sitting between them. CDR1 and CDR2 (germline): SQVTM, ANQGSEA. The CDR3 spells CSVVVQGDEQFF. Here the CDR3 DNA reads TGCAGCGTTGTTGTCCAAGGCGATGAGCAGTTCTTC.

In this sample, this clonotype turned up a few times. J is TRBJ1-2 and V is TRBV6-5; D is unclear. Trimming cost V 2 bases and J 8 bases, with 6 bases left between them. Germline CDR1 MNHEY, CDR2 SVGAGI. The CDR3 runs 11 residues. CDR3 DNA sequence: TGTGCCAGCAGTTACGGGGAGGGCTACACCTTC. Translation: CASSYGEGYTF.

The chain recombines TRBV12-3 or TRBV12-4 with TRBJ1-2; 7 positions agree with TRBD1. The CDR3 loop spans 14 amino acids. With V trimmed by 6 bases and J by 0 bases, 4 bases remained unmatched. The CDR3 spells CASRRQGSNYGYTF. CDR3 coding DNA: TGTGCCAGCAGGCGACAGGGTTCTAACTATGGCTACACCTTC.

At least ten counts were recorded for this clonotype. The chain joins TRBV28 to TRBJ2-6; the D gene is possibly TRBD1 (6 bases). Germline loops: CDR1 MDHEN, CDR2 SYDVKM. Trimming removed 3 bases from V and 0 bases from J, with 15 bases in between. The CDR3 spans 18 residues. CDR3 region: CASSLPGHSASGANVLTF. The CDR3 DNA sequence: TGTGCCAGCAGTTTGCCGGGACACTCGGCCTCTGGGGCCAACGTCCTGACTTTC.

The chain recombines TRBV2 with TRBJ2-6, with D possibly called TRBD1 or TRBD2 (5 bases each). V lost 3 bases and J lost 2, with 14 bases in between. The CDR3 sequence is 17 residues long. Germline V gene lookup returns CDR1 SNHLY and CDR2 FYNNEI. CDR3 nucleotides: TGTGCCAGCAGTGACCCCGCGAGGGGAGCTGGGGCCAACGTCCTGACTTTC. It encodes CASSDPARGAGANVLTF.

This clonotype was observed a few times. This chain links TRBV9 with TRBJ2-5; no clear D. Germline V lookup: CDR1 SGDLS, CDR2 YYNGEE. This CDR3 is built from 15 residues. Trimming took off 0 bases at V and 0 bases at J, with 9 bases between the two ends. The CDR3 DNA sequence: TGTGCCAGCAGCGTAGATAGATGGGACCAAGAGACCCAGTACTTC. It translates to CASSVDRWDQETQYF.

This clonotype showed up many times. The chain employs TRBV4-3 and TRBJ1-4; D not certain. CDR1 is LGHNA and CDR2 is YSLEER in the germline V gene. The CDR3 is 20 amino acids. Trimming removed 0 bases from V and 0 bases from J, with 20 bases in between. CDR3 amino acids: CASSQDRARSYGATNEKLFF. CDR3 nucleotide sequence: TGCGCCAGCAGCCAAGATCGGGCCAGGTCCTATGGCGCAACTAATGAAAAACTGTTTTTT.

This clonotype was seen a few times. This rearrangement joins TRBV12-3 or TRBV12-4 to TRBJ2-3, with a possible D match to TRBD1 (6 bases). Trimming removed 7 bases from V and 2 bases from J, with 13 bases in between. The CDR3 loop spans 14 amino acids. CDR3: CASTATGPTDTQYF. The CDR3 DNA reads TGTGCCAGCACCGCGACAGGCCCCACAGATACGCAGTATTTT.